The clone carrying this T cell receptor (beta chain) was seen more than once but under ten times. Stable disease denoted Graves' hyperthyroidism without ophthalmopathy progression within 18 months. Hyperthyroidism had been newly diagnosed in patients aged 18 to 65, and its duration was under 2 months. 10 ml fresh peripheral blood yielded the PBMCs. This specimen comes from a study of T cells in Graves' hyperthyroidism and ophthalmopathy. Authors of the study amplified TCR beta CDR3 regions from RNA transcripts. The TCR CDR3 was amplified in a first-round RT-PCR using the HTBI primer set. TCRdb analysed the multiplex PCR reads with MiXCR anew, one entry per CDR3 protein. The sample includes over 200,000 distinct CDR3 sequences, 17% of them seen just once. With 4 bases removed from V and 5 bases from J, the gap between germline ends came to 18 bases. Germline values: CDR1 SGHKS, CDR2 YYEKEE (reference sequence). The CDR3 is 15 residues long.

The origin of this receptor is a man aged 45 to 65 with Graves' hyperthyroidism. Sequencing input: blood. The genes are TRBV5-5 and TRBJ1-2; unclear D gene. CDR3: CASSLREGIWYGYTF. As DNA, the CDR3 is TGTGCCAGCAGCCTCAGAGAAGGGATTTGGTATGGCTACACCTTC.